This T cell receptor beta chain was captured in a study of blood T cell repertoires in COVID-19. This CDR3 comprises 15 residues. The V and J ends lost 2 bases and 5 bases respectively, with 15 bases between them. Germline lookup yields CDR1 MNHEY and CDR2 SVGAGI. In the authors' workflow: Amplifying reference gene primers gave estimates of nucleated cell counts. TCRdb's copy holds only in-frame clones and misses some; the assay was immunoSEQ multiplex PCR. The V and J calls and clone size come from that table; D and trimming were worked out from the DNA. The sample has 190,000 or so clones; around 90% are singletons.

The gene calls are TRBV6-5 and TRBJ1-1, with D unresolved. Sequencing used peripheral blood. The sequence derives from a man aged 35 to 55 with acute or convalescent COVID-19. The CDR3 DNA reads as TGTGCCAGCAGTTACGTAGCGGGTGTCGGGACTGAAGCTTTCTTT. Protein product: CASSYVAGVGTEAFF.